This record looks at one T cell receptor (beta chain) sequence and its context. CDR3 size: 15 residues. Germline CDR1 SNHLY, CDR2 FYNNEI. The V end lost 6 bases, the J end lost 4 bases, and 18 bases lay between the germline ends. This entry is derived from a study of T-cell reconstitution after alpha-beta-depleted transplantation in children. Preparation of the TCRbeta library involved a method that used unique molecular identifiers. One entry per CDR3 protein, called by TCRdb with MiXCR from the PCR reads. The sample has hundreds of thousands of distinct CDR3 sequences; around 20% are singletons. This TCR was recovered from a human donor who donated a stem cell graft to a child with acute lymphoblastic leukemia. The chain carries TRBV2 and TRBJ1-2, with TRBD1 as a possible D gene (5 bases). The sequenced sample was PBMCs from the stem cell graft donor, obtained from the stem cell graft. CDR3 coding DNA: TGTGCCAGCAGCCCTCAACGAGGGGCGCGCTATGGCTACACCTTC. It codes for CASSPQRGARYGYTF.